This entry features one T cell receptor (beta chain) sequence. The data belong to a study of cytomegalovirus exposure and HLA in healthy donors. Germline V gene data show CDR1 as SGHNT and CDR2 as YYREEE (reference sequence). This CDR3 has 15 amino acids. V was pared by 10 bases and J by 1 base, with 7 bases of the junction left unmatched. The PCR was carried out with 60 Vbeta primers and 13 Jbeta primers. In the authors' methods: Some 9.9 million shared chains were among around 80 million unique TCR beta chains counted in a later analysis. The protocol was immunoSEQ multiplex PCR, while the TCRdb copy is restricted to in-frame clones and leaves out a portion. The V and J calls and clone size were taken over from that table, and D and trimming were inferred from the DNA. This table has around 130,000 clones, roughly 77% appearing once.

The sample taken for sequencing was PBMCs. This receptor was obtained from a young man in good health and CMV-seronegative. The chain carries TRBV5-4 and TRBJ2-5; 13 bases are shared with TRBD2. CDR3 coding DNA: TGTGCCGGAGGACTAGCGGGGGTCCTCCAAGAGACCCAGTACTTC. It translates to CAGGLAGVLQETQYF.